This entry lists 25 T cell receptor beta chains sequenced from one sample in a study of OX40 agonist ivuxolimab in advanced cancers. Sequencing was performed with immunoSEQ multiplex PCR; in TCRdb, only in-frame clones are kept and a portion is missing. The sample consists of about 61,000 clones, approximately 90% of them appearing once. Sequenced here: CD4+ or CD8+ T cells sorted from blood, sampled in a trial of the OX40 agonist ivuxolimab. Receptors originate from an adult with an advanced solid tumor such as melanoma, head and neck, liver or kidney cancer.

This sequence joins TRBV15 and TRBJ2-3; 7 bases are shared with TRBD2. Germline CDR1 and CDR2: LNHNV and YYDKDF (reference sequence). The V and J ends lost 8 bases and 0 bases, in that order; junction bases with no gene match: 8. The CDR3 sequence is 15 residues long. The CDR3 DNA follows: TGTGCCACCGACTCTAGGGGACTAAGCACAGATACGCAGTATTTT. Protein product: CATDSRGLSTDTQYF. The whole variable domain, filled in from reference TRBV15 and TRBJ2-3, reads DAMVIQNPRYQVTQFGKPVTLSCSQTLNHNVMYWYQQKSSQAPKLLFHYYDKDFNNEADTPDNFQSRRPNTSFCFLDIRSPGLGDTAMYLCATDSRGLSTDTQYFGPGTRLTVL.

The CDR3 is CASSELAGDPNYGYTF. The CDR3 DNA follows: TGTGCCAGCAGTGAATTGGCGGGAGATCCTAACTATGGCTACACCTTC. The rearrangement links TRBV6-1 to TRBJ1-2; the D is unclear. CDR3 length: 16 residues. Germline V gives CDR1 MNHNS, CDR2 SASEGT. The V end lost 2 bases, the J end lost 0 bases, and 13 bases lay between the germline ends.

This chain links TRBV29-1 with TRBJ1-1; unclear D gene. CDR1 is SQVTM and CDR2 is ANQGSEA in the germline V gene. V lost 8 bases to trimming and J lost 1 base, with 14 bases between them. This CDR3 spans 13 amino acids. CDR3: CSYLQPQNTEAFF. CDR3 DNA: TGCAGCTATTTACAGCCCCAGAACACTGAAGCTTTCTTT.

This chain links TRBV15 with TRBJ2-2, with D possibly TRBD2 on 5 matching bases. Germline V gives CDR1 LNHNV, CDR2 YYDKDF (reference sequence). The CDR3 has 14 residues. V was cut by 0 bases and J by 7 bases, with 9 bases left in between. This CDR3 reads CATSRDREGGELFF. CDR3 in DNA: TGTGCCACCAGCAGAGACAGAGAGGGCGGGGAGCTGTTTTTT.

The J gene is TRBJ2-1, the V gene TRBV11-2; D might be TRBD2 (6 bases). The CDR3 spans 17 residues. Germline V gives CDR1 SGHAT, CDR2 FQNNGV. Trimming pared 5 bases from V and 7 bases from J, leaving 24 bases between. The CDR3 loop reads CASSLTGPGGVDNEQFF. In nucleotides, the CDR3 is TGTGCCAGCAGCCTAACCGGGCCCGGAGGGGTTGATAATGAGCAGTTCTTC.

The V gene is TRBV7-8, the J gene TRBJ1-5; D is unresolved. Trimming removed 2 bases at V and 0 bases at J, with 11 bases between. The CDR3 runs 16 residues. From germline, CDR1 is SGHVS and CDR2 FQNEAQ. CDR3 nucleotides: TGTGCCAGCAGCTTATCTTCAGCAGCTAGCAATCAGCCCCAGCATTTT. It codes for CASSLSSAASNQPQHF.

The V call is TRBV7-2, the J call TRBJ1-3, with unresolved D. CDR1 is SGHTA, CDR2 FQGNSA, per germline. The CDR3 consists of 14 residues. The V end was cut by 1 base, the J end by 1 base, with 5 bases between. The CDR3 DNA reads as TGTGCCAGCAGCTTAGGGGGATCTGGAAACACCATATATTTT. It specifies CASSLGGSGNTIYF. The full variable domain, completed using reference TRBV7-2 and TRBJ1-3, is GAGVSQSPSNKVTEKGKDVELRCDPISGHTALYWYRQSLGQGLEFLIYFQGNSAPDKSGLPSDRFSAERTGGSVSTLTIQRTQQEDSAVYLCASSLGGSGNTIYFGEGSWLTVV.

As regards this clone: Germline is not matched at one junction end, which may reflect a read error. The gene calls are TRBV27 and TRBJ2-3; no reliable D call. Per the germline V gene, CDR1 is MNHEY and CDR2 is SMNVEV (reference sequence). The CDR3 sequence is 11 residues long. This CDR3 is CASSLAETQYF. As DNA, the CDR3 is TGTGCCAGCAGTTTAGCAGAGACGCAGTATTTT.

This clone appeared a few times. V and J are TRBV4-1 and TRBJ2-3; D remains unclear. Germline V gives CDR1 MGHRA, CDR2 YSYEKL. V was trimmed by 1 base and J by 3 bases, leaving 11 bases between them. The CDR3 runs 15 residues. In DNA, the CDR3 is TGCGCCAGCAGCCAAGTGTACCTAGTAACAGATACGCAGTATTTT. Protein: CASSQVYLVTDTQYF.

The chain joins TRBV5-4 to TRBJ2-1, with D uncertain. The length of the CDR3 is 15 residues. CDR1 SGHNT and CDR2 YYREEE come from the germline V gene (reference sequence). Trimming stripped 3 bases from V and 0 bases from J, with 10 bases between. CDR3 in DNA: TGTGCCAGCAGCTACGGCCTTCTCTCCTACAATGAGCAGTTCTTC. Protein product: CASSYGLLSYNEQFF. Full variable domain (rest looked up from reference TRBV5-4 and TRBJ2-1): ETGVTQSPTHLIKTRGQQVTLRCSSQSGHNTVSWYQQALGQGPQFIFQYYREEENGRGNFPPRFSGLQFPNYSSELNVNALELDDSALYLCASSYGLLSYNEQFFGPGTRLTVL.

The chain links TRBV9 to TRBJ1-4; unclear D gene. The CDR3 has 16 residues. The germline V gene has CDR1 SGDLS and CDR2 YYNGEE. V gave up 0 bases and J gave up 4 bases, with 13 bases separating them. CDR3 sequence (DNA): TGTGCCAGCAGCGTAGGTGGCAGTTTCTTTAATGAAAAACTGTTTTTT. This sequence encodes CASSVGGSFFNEKLFF.

This clone has only one observation. V gene TRBV29-1 combines with J gene TRBJ1-1, with unresolved D. This CDR3 spans 13 amino acids. With 1 base removed from V and 1 base from J, the gap between germline ends came to 7 bases. The V gene's germline CDR1 is SQVTM and CDR2 ANQGSEA. The CDR3 protein is CSVEGGGNTEAFF. DNA for the CDR3: TGCAGCGTTGAAGGAGGAGGGAACACTGAAGCTTTCTTT.

The chain has TRBV6-6 and TRBJ1-5; the D is unclear. The CDR3 loop spans 15 amino acids. Between the trimmed V and J ends, which lost 9 bases and 2 bases, there was a span of 17 bases. Germline V CDR1 and CDR2: MNHNY, SVGAGI (reference sequence). This CDR3 is CASSGLTGGNQPQHF. CDR3 nucleotides: TGTGCCAGTTCCGGCCTCACGGGTGGCAATCAGCCCCAGCATTTT.

The chain combines TRBV5-5 with TRBJ2-6; D unclear. CDR1 is SGHKS, CDR2 YYEKEE, per germline (reference sequence). Trimming left V 5 bases short and J 1 base short, with 10 bases between. The CDR3 has 15 amino acids. CDR3 coding DNA: TGTGCCAGCAGACACCCAGTTTCTGGGGCCAACGTCCTGACTTTC. Amino acid sequence: CASRHPVSGANVLTF. The variable domain in full, completed from reference TRBV5-5 and TRBJ2-6, reads DAGVTQSPTHLIKTRGQQVTLRCSPISGHKSVSWYQQVLGQGPQFIFQYYEKEERGRGNFPDRFSARQFPNYSSELNVNALLLGDSALYLCASRHPVSGANVLTFGAGSRLTVL.

The gene calls are TRBV9 and TRBJ2-1, with a possible D match to TRBD1 (5 bases). This CDR3 is built from 14 residues. Germline V gene sequence: CDR1 SGDLS, CDR2 YYNGEE. V lost 3 bases to trimming and J lost 12 bases, with 19 bases between them. DNA of the CDR3: TGTGCCAGCAGCGGGCAAGGGGAACCCGCTCTGCAGTTCTTC. It specifies CASSGQGEPALQFF. The full variable domain, rest sourced from reference TRBV9 and TRBJ2-1, is DSGVTQTPKHLITATGQRVTLRCSPRSGDLSVYWYQQSLDQGLQFLIQYYNGEERAKGNILERFSAQQFPDLHSELNLSSLELGDSALYFCASSGQGEPALQFFGPGTRLTVL.

This clone was seen only once. V and J are TRBV6-1 and TRBJ2-7, with D hard to call. The CDR3 consists of 11 residues. From germline, CDR1 is MNHNS and CDR2 SASEGT. V was pared by 6 bases and J by 0 bases, with 3 bases between. The CDR3 DNA sequence: TGTGCCAGCAGCTTCTCCTACGAGCAGTACTTC. As protein: CASSFSYEQYF.

The chain combines TRBV4-2 with TRBJ2-7, with D uncertain. V lost 2 bases to trimming and J lost 3 bases, with 11 bases between them. Germline V CDR1 and CDR2: LGHNA, YNFKEQ. The CDR3 has 14 residues. CDR3 protein: CASSQNSGNYEQYF. CDR3 sequence (DNA): TGTGCCAGCAGCCAAAATTCTGGGAACTACGAGCAGTACTTC.

The chain joins TRBV25-1 to TRBJ1-1; TRBD1 agrees at 8 bases. The CDR3 extends over 13 amino acids. CDR1 MGHDK and CDR2 SYGVNS come from the germline V gene. The V and J ends lost 4 bases and 8 bases, in that order; junction bases with no gene match: 6. Here the CDR3 DNA reads TGTGCCAGCAGTGTCGGACAGGGAGTCGAAGCTTTCTTT. It yields the protein CASSVGQGVEAFF.

This clone was seen just once. The chain carries TRBV4-3 and TRBJ2-3; tentative D call: TRBD2 (5 bases). CDR3 length: 13 amino acids. The ends were cut back, 4 bases at V and 4 bases at J, with 9 bases in the middle. Germline V gene lookup returns CDR1 LGHNA and CDR2 YSLEER. The DNA of the CDR3 is TGCGCCAGCAGCCCAGCCGGGGCAGATACGCAGTATTTT. This translates into CASSPAGADTQYF.

The CDR3 DNA reads as TGTGCCTGGAGCGCCACAGGGTTGAATAATCAGCCCCAGCATTTT. Residues: CAWSATGLNNQPQHF. V is TRBV30 and J is TRBJ1-5, with D possibly being TRBD1 (6 bases). V was clipped by 3 bases and J by 4 bases, with 16 bases between them. CDR3 length: 15 residues. The germline gives CDR1 GTSNPN, CDR2 SVGIG (reference sequence).

The chain couples TRBV6-5 to TRBJ2-3; D is undetermined. The CDR3 totals 14 residues. The germline V gene has CDR1 MNHEY and CDR2 SVGAGI. Trimming removed 2 bases from V and 4 bases from J, with 10 bases in between. CDR3 in DNA: TGTGCCAGCAGTTACGGCGGAGAGGCAGATACGCAGTATTTT. This gives the protein CASSYGGEADTQYF.

The rearrangement joins TRBV6-1 to TRBJ1-6; TRBD1 is a possible D gene (6 bases). The germline V gene has CDR1 MNHNS and CDR2 SASEGT. This CDR3 is built from 14 residues. V was clipped by 3 bases and J by 10 bases, with 13 bases between them. CDR3 amino acids: CASSDLGGWSPLHF. The CDR3 DNA reads as TGTGCCAGCAGTGATCTCGGGGGCTGGTCACCCCTCCACTTT.

This clone was seen only a few times. This chain links TRBV4-3 with TRBJ1-2; 9 bases match TRBD1. Germline V gene sequence: CDR1 LGHNA, CDR2 YSLEER. The CDR3 loop spans 13 amino acids. V lost 3 bases, J lost 6 bases, and 2 bases stayed unmatched. CDR3 sequence (DNA): TGCGCCAGCAGCCAGGGACAGGGCGATGGCTACACCTTC. It codes for CASSQGQGDGYTF.

The V call is TRBV6-5, the J call TRBJ1-2, with TRBD1 matching 7 bases. The CDR3 sequence is 13 residues long. V was clipped by 6 bases and J by 9 bases; unmatched bases: 10. Germline CDR1 is MNHEY and CDR2 is SVGAGI. The CDR3: CASSPAQGISYTF. The CDR3 DNA reads as TGTGCCAGCAGCCCCGCACAGGGGATAAGCTACACCTTC.

J is TRBJ2-3 and V is TRBV27; D is uncertain. Germline CDR1 MNHEY, CDR2 SMNVEV (reference sequence). Trimming removed 2 bases from V and 0 bases from J, with 18 bases in between. The length of the CDR3 is 18 residues. DNA of the CDR3: TGTGCCAGCAGTTTAACCGAACTCGGACCCCGAAGCACAGATACGCAGTATTTT. Its protein product is CASSLTELGPRSTDTQYF.